This paragraph reports one T cell receptor (beta chain). The antigen is undetermined. This sample stems from a study of shared clonotypes between healthy human individuals. Study-wide results and limits: Incomplete sequencing of sorted subsets was indicated by rarefaction despite large depth.

Donors, healthy HIV-negative adults, lacked recent acute infections or vaccinations. CD45RA+ naive and CD45RA-negative memory subsets were separated from CD4+ cells. Splitting of each subset's genomic DNA was done evenly across several immunoSEQ plates. Clones were sequenced by immunoSEQ multiplex PCR, and TCRdb holds only the in-frame ones, with some missing. The sample comprises fewer than 3 million clones, 85% to 95% of which are singletons, and approximately 0.39% rests with the top ten. V lost 6 bases, J lost 4 bases, and 9 bases lay in between. Germline loops: CDR1 LNHDA, CDR2 SQIVND (reference sequence). CDR3 length: 13 residues.

This clonotype was sampled from a man between 18 and 29 years old in good health. Some clones in this sample may be carry-over from other donors' samples. The sample was naive CD4+ T cells from PBMCs. Documented subset: CD45RA+ positively selected. The chain is built from TRBV19 and TRBJ1-4, with a possible D match to TRBD1 (6 bases). The CDR3 DNA reads as TGTGCCAGTAGAGGACAGTTTAATGAAAAACTGTTTTTT. It is translated as CASRGQFNEKLFF. The full variable domain, with the rest looked up from reference TRBV19 and TRBJ1-4, is DGGITQSPKYLFRKEGQNVTLSCEQNLNHDAMYWYRQDPGQGLRLIYYSQIVNDFQKGDIAEGYSVSREKKESFPLTVTSAQKNPTAFYLCASRGQFNEKLFFGSGTQLSVL.